This TCR beta chain was retrieved from a study of Graves' ophthalmopathy and Graves' hyperthyroidism. Germline lookup yields CDR1 SGHAT and CDR2 FQNNGV. The CDR3 runs 17 residues. The ends lost 5 bases at V and 6 bases at J; junction bases unmatched: 17. This clonotype was picked up many times. Amplification from RNA transcripts yielded the TCR beta CDR3 regions. The library came from an HTBI-primed first-round RT-PCR and a second-round multiplex PCR. TCRdb reprocessed the multiplex PCR reads with MiXCR, giving one entry per CDR3 protein. The sample shows approximately 500,000 distinct CDR3 sequences, under 15% of them seen only once.

The source is a woman under 40 with Graves' ophthalmopathy. The chain recombines TRBV11-2 with TRBJ1-2; 8 bases fit TRBD1. Sequencing was done on a sample of blood. CDR3: CASSTALPGRGPDGYTF. The DNA for the CDR3 is TGTGCCAGCAGCACAGCCCTCCCGGGCAGGGGGCCCGATGGCTACACCTTC.